This T cell receptor (beta chain) was observed in a study of shared clonotypes between healthy human individuals. Overall study context: CD4 naive and CD4 memory each took three plates per donor, while CD8 naive took two and CD8 memory one. Study outcomes and limitations: Relative to their counterparts shared across all four donors, non-shared clonotypes exhibited diminished generation probabilities. An effect of sequencing depth on clonotype sharing among donors was expected.

Replicate PCRs run on sorted subsets employed around 200 ng DNA, approximately 30,000 T cell genomes. Sequencing was performed with immunoSEQ multiplex PCR; in TCRdb, only in-frame clones are kept and a portion is missing. The sample includes about 2.3 million clones, about 90% of them seen just once. CDR1 and CDR2 (germline): SGHRS, YFSETQ. This CDR3 contains 16 residues. After removal of 2 bases from V and 7 bases from J, the junction contained 11 bases not matched to a gene. On this clone itself: The antigen is unknown.

The specimen sequenced was naive CD4+ T cells from PBMCs. The subset here: CD45RA+ positively selected. The chain carries TRBV5-1 and TRBJ2-1, with 8 bases fitting TRBD2. This receptor was taken from a young man in good health. Some clones in this sample may be carry-over from other donors' samples. The CDR3 bases are TGCGCCAGCAGCTTACTTGTAGCGGGAATCGGAAATGAGCAGTTCTTC. Amino acids: CASSLLVAGIGNEQFF. Full variable domain (remainder filled in from reference TRBV5-1 and TRBJ2-1): KAGVTQTPRYLIKTRGQQVTLSCSPISGHRSVSWYQQTPGQGLQFLFEYFSETQRNKGNFPGRFSGRQFSNSRSEMNVSTLELGDSALYLCASSLLVAGIGNEQFFGPGTRLTVL.